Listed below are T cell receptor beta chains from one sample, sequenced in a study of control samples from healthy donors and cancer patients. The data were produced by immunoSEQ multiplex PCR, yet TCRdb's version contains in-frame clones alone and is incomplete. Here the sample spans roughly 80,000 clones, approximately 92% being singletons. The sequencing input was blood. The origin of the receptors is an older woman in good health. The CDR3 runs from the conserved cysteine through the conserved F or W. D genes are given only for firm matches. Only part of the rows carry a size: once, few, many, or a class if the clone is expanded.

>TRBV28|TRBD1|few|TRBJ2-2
CASSSPTGTGGMLGELFF
TGTGCCAGCAGTTCACCCACCGGGACAGGGGGCATGTTGGGGGAGCTGTTTTTT
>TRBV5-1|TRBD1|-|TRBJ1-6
CASSLGDREGSPLHF
TGCGCCAGCAGCTTGGGGGACAGGGAAGGTTCACCCCTCCACTTT
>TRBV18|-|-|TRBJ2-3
CASSRASSSTDTQYF
TGTGCCAGCTCACGGGCTAGCAGTAGCACAGATACGCAGTATTTT
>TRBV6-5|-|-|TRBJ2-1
CASARGNEQFF
TGTGCCAGCGCTCGGGGGAATGAGCAGTTCTTC
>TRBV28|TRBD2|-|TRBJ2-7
CASSASGRGKGYEQYF
TGTGCCAGCAGTGCCTCGGGGAGGGGAAAGGGCTACGAGCAGTACTTC
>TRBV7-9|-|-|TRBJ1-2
CASSLTANYGYTF
TGTGCCAGCAGCCTGACAGCTAACTATGGCTACACCTTC
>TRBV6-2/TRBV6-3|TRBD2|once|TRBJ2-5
CASSPWTGSPSGRDQETQYF
TGTGCCAGCAGTCCCTGGACAGGGTCACCTAGCGGGAGGGATCAAGAGACCCAGTACTTC
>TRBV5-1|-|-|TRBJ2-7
CASRGSLGAGEQYF
TGCGCCAGCAGGGGGAGCTTAGGGGCCGGCGAGCAGTACTTC
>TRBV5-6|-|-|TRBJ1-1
CASSLKINTEAFF
TGTGCCAGCAGCTTGAAGATAAACACTGAAGCTTTCTTT
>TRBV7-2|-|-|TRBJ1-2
CASSLIGGSGTNYGYTF
TGTGCCAGCAGCTTAATTGGGGGATCCGGAACTAACTATGGCTACACCTTC
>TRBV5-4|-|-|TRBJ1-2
CASSFDSGYTF
TGTGCCAGCAGCTTCGACAGCGGCTACACCTTC
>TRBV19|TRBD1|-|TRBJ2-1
CASSTTGGRNEQFF
TGTGCCAGTAGTACGACAGGGGGTCGGAATGAGCAGTTCTTC
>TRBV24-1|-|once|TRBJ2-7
CATRSGSGGSYEQYF
TGTGCCACCAGATCGGGCTCCGGGGGCTCCTACGAGCAGTACTTC
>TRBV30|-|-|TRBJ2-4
CAWDPGRGANIQYF
TGTGCCTGGGACCCGGGCAGGGGCGCAAACATTCAGTACTTC
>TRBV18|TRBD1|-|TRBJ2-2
CASSGLTGTNTGELFF
TGTGCCAGCTCAGGATTGACAGGGACGAACACCGGGGAGCTGTTTTTT
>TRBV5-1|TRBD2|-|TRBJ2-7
CASSLWREGTYEQYF
TGCGCCAGCAGCTTGTGGCGGGAGGGCACCTACGAGCAGTACTTC
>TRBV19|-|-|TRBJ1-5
CASIEGGGGQPQHF
TGTGCCAGTATCGAGGGGGGAGGGGGTCAGCCCCAGCATTTT
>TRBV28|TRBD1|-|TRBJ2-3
CASAPTPGTAPDTQYF
TGTGCCAGCGCCCCAACCCCCGGGACAGCACCAGATACGCAGTATTTT